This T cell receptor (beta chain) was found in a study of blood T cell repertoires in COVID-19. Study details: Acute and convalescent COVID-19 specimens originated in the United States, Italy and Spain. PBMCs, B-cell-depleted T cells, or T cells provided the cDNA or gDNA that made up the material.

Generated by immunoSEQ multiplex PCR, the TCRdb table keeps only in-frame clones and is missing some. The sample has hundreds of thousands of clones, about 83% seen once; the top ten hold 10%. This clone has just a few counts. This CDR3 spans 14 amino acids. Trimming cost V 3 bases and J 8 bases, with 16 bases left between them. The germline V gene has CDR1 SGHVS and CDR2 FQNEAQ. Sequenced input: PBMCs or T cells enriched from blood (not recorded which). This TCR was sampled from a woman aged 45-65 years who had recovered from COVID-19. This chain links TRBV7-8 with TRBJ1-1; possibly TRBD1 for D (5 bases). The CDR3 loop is CASSLFQGMDEAFF. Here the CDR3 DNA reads TGTGCCAGCAGCTTGTTTCAGGGAATGGACGAAGCTTTCTTT. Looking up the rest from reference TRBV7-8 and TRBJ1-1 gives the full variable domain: GAGVSQSPRYKVAKRGQDVALRCDPISGHVSLFWYQQALGQGPEFLTYFQNEAQLDKSGLPSDRFFAERPEGSVSTLKIQRTQQEDSAVYLCASSLFQGMDEAFFGQGTRLTVV.